The entry below gives a single T cell receptor beta chain sequence along with its context. Its target is not known. The assay was immunoSEQ multiplex PCR, and TCRdb's table has in-frame clones only and misses some. The table includes 50,000 to 75,000 clones, 90% to 97% detected once. The entry originates in a study of siplizumab effects on memory and regulatory T cells. Points from the study as a whole: In siplizumab conditions, mappable alloreactive CD4+ clones averaged 68.8% Treg-derived, against 26.9% in controls. Only a minor fraction of alloreactive clones mapped to unstimulated subsets.

V gave up 4 bases and J gave up 5 bases, with 9 bases separating them. The CDR3 loop spans 12 amino acids. From germline, CDR1 is SGDLS and CDR2 YYNGEE. This chain uses TRBV9 with TRBJ1-2; D gene ambiguous. This receptor was taken from a human donor in good health. Sequenced material: naive CD8+ T cells sorted from blood. CDR3 DNA sequence: TGTGCCAGCAGCCTCGGGGTTTATGGCTACACCTTC. Encoded protein: CASSLGVYGYTF.